These T cell receptor beta chains were read from a single sample in a study of human T cells and chemical hapten exposure. MiXCR, run by TCRdb on the RACE reads, gives a single entry per CDR3 protein. The sample includes nearly 350,000 distinct CDR3 sequences, approximately 6.3% seen only once; the top ten take about 8%. Sequences were derived from whole blood, sampled in connection with sensitization to the hapten diphenylcyclopropenone (DPC). Receptors were obtained from a woman between 18 and 29 years old with alopecia areata. Some clones in this sample may be carry-over from other donors' samples. The CDR3 runs from the conserved cysteine through the conserved F or W. The D gene is left open where the match is weak. Clone sizes are given selectively: once, few, many, or a class where the clone is expanded.

abundance	v_gene	j_gene	d_gene	CDR3aa	CDR3nt
few	TRBV25-1	TRBJ2-7	NA	CASSRADVSYEQYF	TGTGCCAGCAGCCGGGCCGACGTCTCCTACGAGCAGTACTTC
many	TRBV4-1	TRBJ2-1	TRBD1	CASSPGTGLGEQFF	TGCGCCAGCAGCCCGGGGACAGGGCTGGGTGAGCAGTTCTTC
NA	TRBV27	TRBJ1-1	NA	CASSPRTAGNTEAFF	TGTGCCAGCAGTCCCCGGACAGCTGGGAACACTGAAGCTTTCTTT
NA	TRBV10-3	TRBJ1-1	TRBD1	CAISDQDRGRTEAFF	TGTGCCATCAGTGATCAGGACAGGGGGAGAACTGAAGCTTTCTTT
NA	TRBV28	TRBJ1-3	TRBD1	CASSTRTGLPRDTIYF	TGTGCCAGCAGTACCCGGACAGGGCTACCTCGGGACACCATATATTTT
many	TRBV6-1	TRBJ2-3	NA	CASSLDSASTDTQYF	TGTGCCAGCAGTCTCGACAGTGCTAGCACAGATACGCAGTATTTT
NA	TRBV7-3	TRBJ2-2	NA	CASSNGPGTGELFF	TGTGCCAGCAGCAACGGGCCGGGCACCGGGGAGCTGTTTTTT
NA	TRBV10-3	TRBJ2-3	NA	CAISSGDLKGTQYF	TGTGCCATCTCTTCAGGCGATCTAAAGGGTACGCAGTATTTT
few	TRBV12-5	TRBJ1-1	TRBD1	CASGSEGARGEAFF	TGTGCTAGTGGGTCCGAGGGGGCTAGGGGTGAAGCTTTCTTT
NA	TRBV7-8	TRBJ1-3	NA	CASSLGPSPGNTIYF	TGTGCCAGCAGCTTAGGACCCTCCCCTGGAAACACCATATATTTT
many	TRBV4-2	TRBJ1-4	NA	CASSQANREDEKLFF	TGTGCCAGCAGCCAAGCAAACAGGGAGGATGAAAAACTGTTTTTT
few	TRBV7-9	TRBJ2-6	NA	CASRTEGPSSGANVLTF	TGTGCCAGCAGGACCGAAGGTCCCAGCTCTGGGGCCAACGTCCTGACTTTC
few	TRBV11-2	TRBJ2-5	TRBD1	CASSKQGVKETQYF	TGTGCCAGCAGCAAACAGGGGGTTAAAGAGACCCAGTACTTC
few	TRBV12-3/TRBV12-4	TRBJ1-3	NA	CASSSTGSSGNTIYF	TGTGCCAGCAGTTCCACAGGGAGCTCTGGAAACACCATATATTTT
NA	TRBV29-1	TRBJ2-5	NA	CSVDRAQETQYF	TGCAGCGTTGACAGGGCCCAAGAGACCCAGTACTTC
few	TRBV4-3	TRBJ2-3	TRBD2	CASSQDRLRGDFGTDTQYF	TGCGCCAGCAGCCAAGATCGTTTACGGGGGGACTTTGGCACAGATACGCAGTATTTT
few	TRBV12-3/TRBV12-4	TRBJ2-1	NA	CASRRGVDYNEQFF	TGTGCCAGCAGACGTGGGGTGGACTACAATGAGCAGTTCTTC
few	TRBV4-1	TRBJ1-4	NA	CASSQTVDDEKLFF	TGCGCCAGCAGCCAAACTGTTGATGATGAAAAACTGTTTTTT
NA	TRBV29-1	TRBJ1-1	NA	CSAFGEFRRDTEAFF	TGCAGCGCATTCGGGGAGTTTCGGCGGGACACTGAAGCTTTCTTT
NA	TRBV4-3	TRBJ1-2	NA	CASSQEHEYEDPGYTF	TGCGCCAGCAGCCAAGAACACGAGTATGAGGATCCAGGCTACACCTTC
NA	TRBV12-3/TRBV12-4	TRBJ1-6	NA	CASSLQGRQSPLHF	TGTGCCAGCAGTTTGCAGGGAAGGCAGTCACCCCTCCACTTT
few	TRBV18	TRBJ1-5	TRBD1	CASSPNQGAEGNQPQHF	TGTGCCAGCTCACCAAACCAGGGGGCCGAGGGGAATCAGCCCCAGCATTTT
NA	TRBV6-5	TRBJ2-4	TRBD2	CASSYRKTSGGAKNIQYF	TGTGCCAGCAGTTACCGAAAGACTAGCGGGGGGGCCAAAAACATTCAGTACTTC
few	TRBV6-5	TRBJ1-1	TRBD1	CAITTGEKAFF	TGTGCCATCACGACAGGGGAAAAAGCTTTCTTT
many	TRBV20-1	TRBJ2-5	NA	CSVLRGAPRGQETQYF	TGCAGTGTTCTCCGAGGGGCGCCCAGGGGACAAGAGACCCAGTACTTC
many	TRBV29-1	TRBJ2-2	NA	CSVTFTGELFF	TGCAGCGTTACATTCACCGGGGAGCTGTTTTTT
many	TRBV5-1	TRBJ2-1	NA	CASSFRAPGEQFF	TGCGCCAGCAGCTTCCGGGCTCCTGGGGAGCAGTTCTTC
NA	TRBV28	TRBJ1-2	TRBD1	CASSSPGQPYGYTF	TGTGCCAGCAGTTCTCCGGGACAGCCCTATGGCTACACCTTC
NA	TRBV9	TRBJ2-1	NA	CASSAPPNNEQFF	TGTGCCAGCAGCGCTCCCCCCAACAATGAGCAGTTCTTC
many	TRBV5-1	TRBJ1-2	TRBD1	CASSLRTGLLNYGYTF	TGCGCCAGCAGCTTGCGGACAGGTCTTCTTAACTATGGCTACACCTTC
NA	TRBV6-2/TRBV6-3	TRBJ1-2	TRBD1	CASRQRDRIYGYTF	TGTGCCAGCAGGCAACGGGACAGGATCTATGGCTACACCTTC
many	TRBV24-1	TRBJ2-5	TRBD1	CATSDAGQGYPTQYF	TGTGCCACCAGTGATGCCGGACAGGGCTACCCGACCCAGTACTTC
many	TRBV3-1	TRBJ1-2	NA	CASSQDTGHGYTF	TGTGCCAGCAGCCAAGACACAGGGCATGGCTACACCTTC
many	TRBV6-4	TRBJ1-6	TRBD1	CASSDSTGGGSPLHF	TGTGCCAGCAGTGACTCGACAGGGGGAGGATCACCCCTCCACTTT
many	TRBV7-9	TRBJ2-7	TRBD1	CASRQGTYEQYF	TGTGCCAGCCGACAGGGAACCTACGAGCAGTACTTC
NA	TRBV5-1	TRBJ2-4	TRBD2	CASSSAGRENIQYF	TGCGCCAGCAGCTCCGCAGGGAGGGAAAACATTCAGTACTTC
NA	TRBV21-1	TRBJ1-3	NA	CASRSQTASSGNTIYF	TGTGCCAGCAGGTCCCAGACAGCATCCTCTGGAAACACCATATATTTT
many	TRBV20-1	TRBJ2-6	NA	CSATPFRSGANVLTF	TGCAGTGCTACCCCTTTCCGTTCGGGGGCCAACGTCCTGACTTTC
NA	TRBV7-9	TRBJ2-1	NA	CASSFKMINEQFF	TGTGCCAGCAGCTTTAAGATGATTAATGAGCAGTTCTTC
NA	TRBV6-5	TRBJ1-3	NA	CASSYSFSPGLSGNTIYF	TGTGCCAGCAGTTACTCTTTTTCCCCAGGGCTCTCTGGAAACACCATATATTTT
few	TRBV28	TRBJ1-2	NA	CASSSLNREDAGYTF	TGTGCCAGCAGTTCCTTAAACAGGGAGGATGCTGGCTACACCTTC